A single sample is the source of the 2 T cell receptor beta chains below, sequenced in a study of blood T cell repertoires in COVID-19. Sequencing used immunoSEQ multiplex PCR; TCRdb keeps in-frame clones, though not all of them. The table has some 150,000 clones, around 83% seen once; the top ten hold about 2.6%. The source material was peripheral blood. The origin of the receptors is a human donor with acute or convalescent COVID-19. The donor label of this sample is uncertain.

V is TRBV19 and J is TRBJ2-5, with 12 bases aligning to TRBD2. CDR3 length: 18 residues. Germline loops: CDR1 LNHDA, CDR2 SQIVND (reference sequence). J gave up 7 bases and V 5 bases, and 17 bases lay outside the gene matches. CDR3 nucleotide sequence: TGTGCCAGTAGTCCCCGGACTAGCGGGACCCCCCTGGGGGGGACCCAGTACTTC. Its translation: CASSPRTSGTPLGGTQYF.

This chain uses TRBV12-5 with TRBJ2-1; 9 bases line up with TRBD2. Germline V gene data show CDR1 as LGHNT and CDR2 as FRNRAP. The V gene end was trimmed by 5 bases and the J gene end by 3 bases; junction bases not matched to a gene: 5. This CDR3 has 15 amino acids. The CDR3 DNA reads TGTGCTAGTGGTCCTGGGACTAGCTTCTACAATGAGCAGTTCTTC. Protein sequence: CASGPGTSFYNEQFF.